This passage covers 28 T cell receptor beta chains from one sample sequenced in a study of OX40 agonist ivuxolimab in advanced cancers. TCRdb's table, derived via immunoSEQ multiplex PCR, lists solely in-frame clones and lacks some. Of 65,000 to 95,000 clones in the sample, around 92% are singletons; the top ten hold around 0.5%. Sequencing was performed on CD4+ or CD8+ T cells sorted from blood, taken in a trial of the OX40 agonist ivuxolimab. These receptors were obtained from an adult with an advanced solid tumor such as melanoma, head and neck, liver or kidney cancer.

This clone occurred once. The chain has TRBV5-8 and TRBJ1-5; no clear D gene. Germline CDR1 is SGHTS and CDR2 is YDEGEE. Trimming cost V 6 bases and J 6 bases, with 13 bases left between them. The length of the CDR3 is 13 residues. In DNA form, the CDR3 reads TGTGCCAGCAACGGGCAGGACTCTCAGCCCCAGCATTTT. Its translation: CASNGQDSQPQHF. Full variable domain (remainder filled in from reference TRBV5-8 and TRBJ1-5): EAGVTQSPTHLIKTRGQQATLRCSPISGHTSVYWYQQALGLGLQFLLWYDEGEERNRGNFPPRFSGRQFPNYSSELNVNALELEDSALYLCASNGQDSQPQHFGDGTRLSIL.

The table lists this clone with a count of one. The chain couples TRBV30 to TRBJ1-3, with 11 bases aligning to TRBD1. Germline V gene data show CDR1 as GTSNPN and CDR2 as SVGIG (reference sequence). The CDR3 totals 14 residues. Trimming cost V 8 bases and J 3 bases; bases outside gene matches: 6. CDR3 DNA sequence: TGTGCCGGCGGACAGGGGGCGGGTGGAAACACCATATATTTT. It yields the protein CAGGQGAGGNTIYF.

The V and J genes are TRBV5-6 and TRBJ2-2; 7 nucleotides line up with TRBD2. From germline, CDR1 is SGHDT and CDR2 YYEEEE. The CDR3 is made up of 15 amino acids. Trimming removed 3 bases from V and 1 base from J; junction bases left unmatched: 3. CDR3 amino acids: CASSSLAENTGELFF. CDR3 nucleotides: TGTGCCAGCAGCTCGCTAGCGGAGAACACCGGGGAGCTGTTTTTT.

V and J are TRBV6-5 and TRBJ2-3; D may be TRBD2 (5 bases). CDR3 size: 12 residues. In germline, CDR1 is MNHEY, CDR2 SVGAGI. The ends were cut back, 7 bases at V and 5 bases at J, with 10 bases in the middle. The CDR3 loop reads CASIGLGDTQYF. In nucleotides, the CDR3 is TGTGCCAGCATCGGACTGGGAGATACGCAGTATTTT.

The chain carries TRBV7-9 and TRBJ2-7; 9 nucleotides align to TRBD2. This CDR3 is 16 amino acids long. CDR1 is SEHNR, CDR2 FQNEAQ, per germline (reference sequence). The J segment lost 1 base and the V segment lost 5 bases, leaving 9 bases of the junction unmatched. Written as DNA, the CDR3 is TGTGCCAGCAGCCCGGGTGGACTAGCGACATCCTACGAGCAGTACTTC. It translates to CASSPGGLATSYEQYF. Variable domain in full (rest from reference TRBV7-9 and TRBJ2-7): DTGVSQNPRHKITKRGQNVTFRCDPISEHNRLYWYRQTLGQGPEFLTYFQNEAQLEKSRLLSDRFSAERPKGSFSTLEIQRTEQGDSAMYLCASSPGGLATSYEQYFGPGTRLTVT.

CDR3 bases: TGTGCCAGCAGCTTCAACCTTCGGGGCAAGGTAATGAACACTGAAGCTTTCTTT. Amino acids: CASSFNLRGKVMNTEAFF. The V call is TRBV7-2, the J call TRBJ1-1, with D possibly matching TRBD1 (5 bases). V lost 3 bases, J lost 0 bases, and 20 bases lay in between. This CDR3 has 18 residues. Germline CDR1 and CDR2: SGHTA and FQGNSA.

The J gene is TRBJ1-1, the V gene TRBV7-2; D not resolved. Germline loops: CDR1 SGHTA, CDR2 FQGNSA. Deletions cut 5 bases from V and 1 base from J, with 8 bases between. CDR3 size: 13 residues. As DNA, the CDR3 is TGTGCCAGCAGCCTACCAGAGAACACTGAAGCTTTCTTT. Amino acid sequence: CASSLPENTEAFF.

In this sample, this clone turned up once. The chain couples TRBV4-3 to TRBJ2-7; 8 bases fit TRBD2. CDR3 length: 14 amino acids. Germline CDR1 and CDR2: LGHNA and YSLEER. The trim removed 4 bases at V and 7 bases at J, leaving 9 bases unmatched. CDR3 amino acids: CASSLEAGVSEQYF. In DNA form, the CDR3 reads TGCGCCAGCAGCCTAGAAGCGGGAGTGTCTGAGCAGTACTTC.

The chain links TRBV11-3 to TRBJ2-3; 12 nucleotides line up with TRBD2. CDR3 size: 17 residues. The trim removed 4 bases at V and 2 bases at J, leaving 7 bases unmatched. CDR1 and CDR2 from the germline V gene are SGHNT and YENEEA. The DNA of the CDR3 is TGTGCCAGCAGCTCCAGACTAGCGGGGGATGTCACAGATACGCAGTATTTT. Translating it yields CASSSRLAGDVTDTQYF.

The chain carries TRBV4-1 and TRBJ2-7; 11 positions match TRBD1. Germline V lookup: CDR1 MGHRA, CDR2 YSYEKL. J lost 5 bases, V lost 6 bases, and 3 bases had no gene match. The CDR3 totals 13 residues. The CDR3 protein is CASRRTGGNEQYF. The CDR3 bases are TGCGCCAGCAGGAGGACAGGGGGCAACGAGCAGTACTTC.

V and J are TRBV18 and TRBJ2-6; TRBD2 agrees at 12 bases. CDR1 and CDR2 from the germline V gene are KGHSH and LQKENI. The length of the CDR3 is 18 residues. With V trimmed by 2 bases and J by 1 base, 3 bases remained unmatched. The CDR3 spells CASSPILAGGSGANVLTF. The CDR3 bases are TGTGCCAGCTCACCAATACTAGCGGGAGGTTCTGGGGCCAACGTCCTGACTTTC.

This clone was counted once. CDR3: CASSVDPGRGLFTYNEQFF. The CDR3 DNA reads as TGTGCCAGCAGCGTAGACCCCGGGAGGGGACTTTTCACCTACAATGAGCAGTTCTTC. The chain is built from TRBV9 and TRBJ2-1, with TRBD2 matching 8 bases. V shed 0 bases and J 2 bases; nucleotides not matched to a gene: 13. Looked up from germline, CDR1 is SGDLS and CDR2 is YYNGEE. The CDR3 length is 19 residues.

CDR3 loop: CASSLVGDYNEQFF. CDR3 in DNA: TGTGCCAGCAGTTTAGTAGGGGACTACAATGAGCAGTTCTTC. The chain carries TRBV28 and TRBJ2-1; tentatively, D is TRBD1 (5 bases). The V gene lost 2 bases and the J gene lost 3 bases, with 8 bases spanning the gap. Germline lookup yields CDR1 MDHEN and CDR2 SYDVKM. CDR3 length: 14 residues.

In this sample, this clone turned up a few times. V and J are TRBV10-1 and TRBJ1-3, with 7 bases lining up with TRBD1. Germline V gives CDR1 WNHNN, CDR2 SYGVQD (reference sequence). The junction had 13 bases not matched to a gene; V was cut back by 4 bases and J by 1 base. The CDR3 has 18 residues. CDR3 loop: CASSALWRQGVSGNTIYF. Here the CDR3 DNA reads TGCGCCAGCAGTGCTCTCTGGCGGCAGGGGGTTTCTGGAAACACCATATATTTT.

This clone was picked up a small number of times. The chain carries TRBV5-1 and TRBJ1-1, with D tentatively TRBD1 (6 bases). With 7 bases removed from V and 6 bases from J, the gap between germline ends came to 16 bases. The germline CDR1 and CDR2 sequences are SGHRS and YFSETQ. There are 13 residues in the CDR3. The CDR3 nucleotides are TGCGCCAGCGGGGTGGAGGGGGGCGCTGAAGCTTTCTTT. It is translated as CASGVEGGAEAFF.

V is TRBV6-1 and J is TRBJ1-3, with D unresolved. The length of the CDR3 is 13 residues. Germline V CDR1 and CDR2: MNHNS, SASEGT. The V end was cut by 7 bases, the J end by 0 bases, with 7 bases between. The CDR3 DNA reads TGTGCCAGCACCGCCAGCTCTGGAAACACCATATATTTT. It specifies CASTASSGNTIYF.

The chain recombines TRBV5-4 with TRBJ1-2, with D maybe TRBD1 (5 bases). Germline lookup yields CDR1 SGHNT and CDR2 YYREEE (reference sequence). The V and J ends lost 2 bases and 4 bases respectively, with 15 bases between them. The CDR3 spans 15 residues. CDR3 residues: CASSFIGGDGYGYTF. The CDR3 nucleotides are TGTGCCAGCAGCTTCATCGGGGGGGATGGCTATGGCTACACCTTC.

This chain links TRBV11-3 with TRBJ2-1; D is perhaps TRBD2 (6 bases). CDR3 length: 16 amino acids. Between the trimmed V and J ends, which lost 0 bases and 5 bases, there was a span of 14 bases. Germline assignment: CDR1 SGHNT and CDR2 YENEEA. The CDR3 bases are TGTGCCAGCAGCTTAGATCCGGCTAGCGAGAACAATGAGCAGTTCTTC. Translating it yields CASSLDPASENNEQFF.

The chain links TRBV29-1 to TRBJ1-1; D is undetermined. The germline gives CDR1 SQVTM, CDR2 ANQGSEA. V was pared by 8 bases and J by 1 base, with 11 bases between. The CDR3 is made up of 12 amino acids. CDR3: CSLRRGNTEAFF. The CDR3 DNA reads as TGCAGCTTAAGACGGGGGAACACTGAAGCTTTCTTT.

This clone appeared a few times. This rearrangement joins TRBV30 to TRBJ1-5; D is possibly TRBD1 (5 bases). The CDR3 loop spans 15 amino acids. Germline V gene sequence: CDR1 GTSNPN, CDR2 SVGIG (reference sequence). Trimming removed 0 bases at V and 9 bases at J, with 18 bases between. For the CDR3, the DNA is TGTGCCTGGAGTGTTGCAGGGCGATTGGCGGGGCCCCAGCATTTT. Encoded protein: CAWSVAGRLAGPQHF.

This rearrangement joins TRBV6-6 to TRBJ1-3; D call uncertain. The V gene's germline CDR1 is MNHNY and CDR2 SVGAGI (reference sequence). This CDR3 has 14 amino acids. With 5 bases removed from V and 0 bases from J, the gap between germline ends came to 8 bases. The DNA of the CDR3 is TGTGCCAGCAGTCCAGAGTACTCTGGAAACACCATATATTTT. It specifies CASSPEYSGNTIYF.

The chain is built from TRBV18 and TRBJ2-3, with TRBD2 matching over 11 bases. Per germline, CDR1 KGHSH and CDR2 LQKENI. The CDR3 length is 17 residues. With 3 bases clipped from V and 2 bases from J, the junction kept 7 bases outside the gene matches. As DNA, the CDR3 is TGTGCCAGCTCACCCTTAACTAGCGGGGGATTCACAGATACGCAGTATTTT. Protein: CASSPLTSGGFTDTQYF.

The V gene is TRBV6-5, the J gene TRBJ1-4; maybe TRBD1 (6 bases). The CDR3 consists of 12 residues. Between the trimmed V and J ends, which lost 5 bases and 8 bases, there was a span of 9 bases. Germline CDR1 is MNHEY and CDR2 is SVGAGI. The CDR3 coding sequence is TGTGCCAGCAGTCAAGGACAGGAAAAACTGTTTTTT. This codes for CASSQGQEKLFF.

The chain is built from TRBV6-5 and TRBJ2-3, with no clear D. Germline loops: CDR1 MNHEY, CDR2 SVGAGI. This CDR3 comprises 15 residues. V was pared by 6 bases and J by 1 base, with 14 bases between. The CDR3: CASRSSPHGTDTQYF. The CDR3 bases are TGTGCCAGCAGATCGAGCCCGCACGGCACAGATACGCAGTATTTT.

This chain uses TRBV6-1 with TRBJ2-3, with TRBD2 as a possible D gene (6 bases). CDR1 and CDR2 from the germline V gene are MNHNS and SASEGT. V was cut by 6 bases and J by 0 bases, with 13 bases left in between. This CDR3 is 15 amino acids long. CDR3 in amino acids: CASSYGSLSTDTQYF. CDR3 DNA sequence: TGTGCCAGCAGCTACGGGAGTCTAAGCACAGATACGCAGTATTTT.

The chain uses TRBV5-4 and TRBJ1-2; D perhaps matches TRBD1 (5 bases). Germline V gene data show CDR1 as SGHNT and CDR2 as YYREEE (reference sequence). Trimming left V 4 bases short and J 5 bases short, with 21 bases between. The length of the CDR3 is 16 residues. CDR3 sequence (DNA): TGTGCCAGCAGCCATCGAGGGACCTTTGGGGGATATGGCTACACCTTC. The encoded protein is CASSHRGTFGGYGYTF.

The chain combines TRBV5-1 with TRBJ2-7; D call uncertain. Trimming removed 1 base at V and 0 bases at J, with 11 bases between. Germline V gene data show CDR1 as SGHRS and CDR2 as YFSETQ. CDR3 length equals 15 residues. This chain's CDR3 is CASSLLQASSYEQYF. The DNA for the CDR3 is TGCGCCAGCAGCTTGCTTCAGGCAAGCTCCTACGAGCAGTACTTC.

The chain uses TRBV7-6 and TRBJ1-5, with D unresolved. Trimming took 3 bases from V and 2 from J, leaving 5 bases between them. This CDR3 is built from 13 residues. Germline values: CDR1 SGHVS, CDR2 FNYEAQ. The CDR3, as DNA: TGTGCCAGCAGCTTCTCAGGCAATCAGCCCCAGCATTTT. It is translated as CASSFSGNQPQHF.